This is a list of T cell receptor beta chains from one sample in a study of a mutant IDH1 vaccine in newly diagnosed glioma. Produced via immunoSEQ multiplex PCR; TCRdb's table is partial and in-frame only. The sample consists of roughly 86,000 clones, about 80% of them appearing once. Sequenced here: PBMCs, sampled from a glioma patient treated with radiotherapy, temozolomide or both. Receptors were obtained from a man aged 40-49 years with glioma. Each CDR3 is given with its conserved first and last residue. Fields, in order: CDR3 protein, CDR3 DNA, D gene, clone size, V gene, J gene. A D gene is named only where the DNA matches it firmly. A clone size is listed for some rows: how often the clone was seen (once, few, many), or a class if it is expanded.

CASSHPQGTQYF	TGCGCCAGCAGCCACCCTCAGGGTACGCAGTATTTT	-	-	TRBV4-3	TRBJ2-3
CASSWQLAWDEQFF	TGTGCCAGCAGCTGGCAACTAGCGTGGGATGAGCAGTTCTTC	TRBD2	-	TRBV7-9	TRBJ2-1
CASSLSPSTDTQYF	TGTGCCAGCAGCCTCTCCCCCAGCACAGATACGCAGTATTTT	-	-	TRBV5-4	TRBJ2-3
CASSPMRGGNSPLHF	TGTGCCAGCAGTCCCATGCGGGGAGGGAATTCACCCCTCCACTTT	-	few	TRBV27	TRBJ1-6
CASSPQLGNNEQFF	TGTGCCAGCTCACCACAATTAGGGAACAATGAGCAGTTCTTC	-	-	TRBV18	TRBJ2-1
CASSDRGPWPYGYTF	TGCGCCAGCAGTGACAGGGGACCTTGGCCTTATGGCTACACCTTC	TRBD1	-	TRBV23-1	TRBJ1-2
CASSLAAGTEQYF	TGTGCCAGCAGCTTAGCGGCGGGGACAGAGCAGTACTTC	-	-	TRBV7-9	TRBJ2-7
CAISETLPGGFYNEQFF	TGTGCCATCAGTGAGACCCTCCCGGGGGGCTTCTATAATGAGCAGTTCTTC	-	-	TRBV10-3	TRBJ2-1
CASSRLGDSTDTQYF	TGTGCCAGCAGCCGACTTGGGGATAGCACAGATACGCAGTATTTT	-	-	TRBV5-6	TRBJ2-3
CASSLESGRNNEQFF	TGTGCCAGCAGCTTAGAGTCAGGCAGAAACAATGAGCAGTTCTTC	-	once	TRBV7-9	TRBJ2-1
CASSYSGPDTQYF	TGTGCCAGCAGTTACTCGGGGCCCGATACGCAGTATTTT	-	-	TRBV6-5	TRBJ2-3
CASSLEENQPQHF	TGTGCCAGCAGTTTGGAGGAAAATCAGCCCCAGCATTTT	-	-	TRBV6-1	TRBJ1-5
CASSYSVDTAYEQYF	TGTGCCAGCAGCTACTCAGTCGACACAGCCTACGAGCAGTACTTC	-	-	TRBV7-9	TRBJ2-7
CASNRGGSADTQYF	TGTGCCAGCAACAGGGGAGGGAGTGCAGATACGCAGTATTTT	-	-	TRBV9	TRBJ2-3
CASSPRTGSSYEQYF	TGTGCCAGCAGCCCCCGGACAGGGAGCTCCTACGAGCAGTACTTC	TRBD1	-	TRBV7-2	TRBJ2-7
CASSFSASTDTQYF	TGTGCCAGCAGCTTTAGCGCCAGCACAGATACGCAGTATTTT	-	-	TRBV7-9	TRBJ2-3
CASSEGRIPLYEQYF	TGTGCCAGCAGTGAGGGTCGGATCCCTCTCTACGAGCAGTACTTC	-	-	TRBV2	TRBJ2-7
CASSGGLEQYF	TGTGCCAGCAGCGGGGGGCTCGAGCAGTACTTC	-	-	TRBV5-4	TRBJ2-7
CASSVIYSGANVLTF	TGTGCCAGTAGTGTGATATACTCTGGGGCCAACGTCCTGACTTTC	-	-	TRBV19	TRBJ2-6
CASRPQGQETQYF	TGTGCCAGCAGACCGCAAGGCCAAGAGACCCAGTACTTC	-	-	TRBV28	TRBJ2-5
CASSEGRRYGYTF	TGCGCCAGCAGCGAGGGACGGCGCTATGGCTACACCTTC	-	once	TRBV5-1	TRBJ1-2
CASSANGLGETQYF	TGTGCCAGCAGCGCGAATGGGTTGGGGGAGACCCAGTACTTC	-	-	TRBV7-2	TRBJ2-5
CASSTPRTGLGYEQYF	TGTGCCAGCAGCACCCCGCGCACGGGACTCGGGTACGAGCAGTACTTC	-	-	TRBV21-1	TRBJ2-7
CASSQGRGVDNEQFF	TGCGCCAGCAGCCAAGGCCGGGGGGTTGACAATGAGCAGTTCTTC	TRBD2	-	TRBV4-1	TRBJ2-1
CASSHKRGGRQETQYF	TGTGCCAGCAGCCACAAGCGGGGAGGTAGGCAAGAGACCCAGTACTTC	TRBD2	-	TRBV7-4	TRBJ2-5
CASSLEQANTEAFF	TGTGCCAGCAGCTTGGAGCAGGCGAACACTGAAGCTTTCTTT	-	few	TRBV5-5	TRBJ1-1
CASSLLNGYEQYF	TGTGCCAGCAGTTTACTGAACGGGTACGAGCAGTACTTC	-	-	TRBV27	TRBJ2-7
CASSSLPGVNTEAFF	TGTGCCAGCTCATCCCTGCCAGGCGTGAACACTGAAGCTTTCTTT	-	many	TRBV18	TRBJ1-1
CASSSGSKSYEQYF	TGTGCCAGCAGTAGCGGGAGTAAGTCCTACGAGCAGTACTTC	TRBD2	-	TRBV9	TRBJ2-7
CASSSHKTGGYYGYTF	TGTGCTAGCAGCTCCCACAAGACAGGGGGCTATTATGGCTACACCTTC	TRBD1	-	TRBV7-7	TRBJ1-2
CASSVAGQRGYNEQFF	TGTGCCAGCAGCGTAGCTGGTCAGCGGGGTTACAATGAGCAGTTCTTC	TRBD2	once	TRBV9	TRBJ2-1
CASSLKTGGLGNSPLHF	TGTGCCAGCAGCTTGAAGACAGGGGGGTTAGGTAATTCACCCCTCCACTTT	TRBD1	-	TRBV5-4	TRBJ1-6
CASSRQGAYEQYF	TGTGCCAGCAGCCGACAGGGGGCCTACGAGCAGTACTTC	TRBD1	-	TRBV5-4	TRBJ2-7
CASSQRLGMGSYEQYF	TGTGCCAGCAGCCAGAGGTTGGGAATGGGGTCCTACGAGCAGTACTTC	-	-	TRBV13	TRBJ2-7
CASSLSARYNSPLHF	TGTGCCAGCAGTTTATCCGCACGATATAATTCACCCCTCCACTTT	-	-	TRBV27	TRBJ1-6
CASIRGGATNEKLFF	TGTGCCAGTATCCGAGGGGGGGCAACTAATGAAAAACTGTTTTTT	-	once	TRBV19	TRBJ1-4
CASSGPGQETQYF	TGTGCCAGCAGTGGTCCGGGGCAAGAGACCCAGTACTTC	-	-	TRBV2	TRBJ2-5
CASREEGSGNTIYF	TGTGCCAGCCGTGAAGAAGGCTCTGGAAACACCATATATTTT	-	-	TRBV28	TRBJ1-3
CASRDEKLFF	TGTGCCAGTAGGGATGAAAAACTGTTTTTT	-	-	TRBV19	TRBJ1-4
CASSPGQRETQYF	TGTGCCAGCAGTCCGGGACAACGGGAGACCCAGTACTTC	-	medium-sized	TRBV27	TRBJ2-5
CASSRPDRDNSPLHF	TGCGCCAGCAGCCGTCCTGACAGGGACAATTCACCCCTCCACTTT	TRBD1	once	TRBV5-1	TRBJ1-6
CSVLLRDTEAFF	TGCAGCGTCCTCCTCAGGGATACTGAAGCTTTCTTT	-	-	TRBV29-1	TRBJ1-1
CSVDDGRIYNEQFF	TGCAGCGTTGATGACGGGAGGATTTACAATGAGCAGTTCTTC	TRBD2	few	TRBV29-1	TRBJ2-1
CASSETPPGGGIEKLFF	TGTGCCAGCAGTGAAACCCCCCCAGGAGGGGGCATTGAAAAACTGTTTTTT	TRBD1	-	TRBV2	TRBJ1-4
CASSVRLGAYNEQFF	TGTGCCAGCAGCGTACGACTAGGGGCCTACAATGAGCAGTTCTTC	-	-	TRBV9	TRBJ2-1
CASSSGLSTEQYF	TGTGCCAGTAGTTCCGGACTGTCTACCGAGCAGTACTTC	-	-	TRBV19	TRBJ2-7
CASSQLGAGASSGANVLTF	TGTGCCAGCTCCCAGCTTGGGGCAGGGGCCAGCTCTGGGGCCAACGTCCTGACTTTC	-	few	TRBV18	TRBJ2-6
CASLGGQGPGEQFF	TGTGCCAGCCTGGGCGGCCAGGGGCCCGGTGAGCAGTTCTTC	-	-	TRBV18	TRBJ2-1